This T cell receptor (beta chain) was captured in a study of human T cells and chemical hapten exposure. The overall study: Patients, mostly women, had alopecia areata, alopecia totalis or alopecia universalis.

The CDR3 runs to 15 residues. V was trimmed by 4 bases and J by 1 base, leaving 13 bases between them. CDR1 is SGHAT and CDR2 is FQNNGV in the germline V gene. The time point denotes: pre-sensitization, week 0. Specified treatment: therapeutic diphenylcyclopropenone sensitization with weekly scalp DPC. Every patch test was put on after a blood sample was taken. TCRdb reprocessed the RACE reads with MiXCR, giving one entry per CDR3 protein. The table shows fewer than 300,000 distinct CDR3 sequences, with around 7.3% occurring only once. This receptor was taken from a man between 18 and 35 years old with alopecia areata. Some clones in this sample may be carry-over from other donors' samples. The rearrangement links TRBV11-2 to TRBJ1-1; TRBD1 might be the D (6 bases). The material sequenced was whole blood, taken in connection with sensitization to the hapten diphenylcyclopropenone (DPC). The CDR3 spells CASSWPGQTNTEAFF. The CDR3 bases are TGTGCCAGCAGCTGGCCGGGACAAACGAACACTGAAGCTTTCTTT. Full variable domain (remainder filled in from reference TRBV11-2 and TRBJ1-1): EAGVAQSPRYKIIEKRQSVAFWCNPISGHATLYWYQQILGQGPKLLIQFQNNGVVDDSQLPKDRFSAERLKGVDSTLKIQPAKLEDSAVYLCASSWPGQTNTEAFFGQGTRLTVV.